This T cell receptor (beta chain) originates from a study of identical twins (dated by TCRdb to the mid-2010s). Looking at the study overall: To test whether fetal clonotypes persist, this study deep-sequenced TCR alpha and beta repertoires from monozygotic twins, from unrelated adults of various ages, and from cord blood. To rule out contamination, replicate twin experiments were performed at different times with different library preparation protocols. Study-level results and caveats: A weaker excess of twin sharing was found in beta out-of-frame sequences because the signal-to-noise ratio was lowered by fewer shared sequences. Invariant T cells such as MAIT and iNKT could partly confound zero-insertion analyses, although diverse VJ usage argued against such confounding for most clonotypes. Recombination models systematically underestimated out-of-frame TCR alpha sharing in monozygotic twins but agreed with sharing between unrelated individuals. Compared with coincidental sharing between unrelated individuals, out-of-frame TCR alpha sequences shared between twins had an excess of sequences with low generation probability. Fewer insertions were carried by abundant cord blood beta clonotypes, a similar but weaker trend appeared in young adult naive repertoires, and no such trend appeared in memory repertoires. Because the same donors could not be followed over many years, conclusions were based on cross-sectional statistical analysis.

The library came from 5' RACE. Sequencing relied on an Illumina HiSeq 2000. A universal primer binding site was introduced by template switching, and a unique molecular identifier was present in the final cDNA, enabling accurate counting of TCR cDNA molecules. Specific primers in the conserved constant-segment region were used to synthesize first-strand cDNA for the TCR alpha and beta chains. To control for contamination, every cDNA library was double barcoded, receiving both a SMART-Mk sample barcode and Illumina barcodes. TruSeq adapter sequences and Illumina sample barcodes were added in two successive PCR steps. TCR alpha and beta cDNA libraries were sequenced on the Illumina HiSeq platform with custom primers. Processing in the source paper ran as follows. Raw reads were processed with MiGEC to extract unique molecular identifiers, and MiXCR was used to determine CDR3 positions. For each individual, recombination models were inferred using an EM algorithm with the repgenHMM and IGoR tools. The analysis of shared clonotypes was done with the tcR package in R, with sharing normalized by the product of cloneset sizes. Out-of-frame nonproductive sequences were analyzed to study raw recombination free of thymic and clonal selection effects. Clones were called with MiXCR by TCRdb after fastp trimmed the public reads at Q25, and only in-frame beta chains were retained. Each entry is one CDR3 protein sequence, shown with its most common DNA and genes. The V and J calls here are based on TCRdb, not the publication. The table for this sample lists approximately 220,000 distinct CDR3 sequences; more than 6.5% of them were counted only once. Together, the top ten hold about 1.9% of the sample.

Every donor in the study was a healthy Caucasian. The twin cohort comprised three pairs of female monozygotic twins, all aged roughly 18 to 30 years. Miltenyi CD45RO+ enrichment and human naive T-cell isolation kits were used to isolate memory (CD45RO+) and naive T cells from PBMC. V is reduced by 7 bases and J by 6 bases, leaving a spacing of 22 bases between them. There are 15 amino acids in the CDR3, from cysteine to phenylalanine inclusive. Only the CDR3 portion is preserved as DNA: 45 bases, with reading frame beginning at the first base. From the germline V gene (reference sequence), CDR1 is DFQATT and CDR2 is SNEGSKA. This clonotype was seen a handful of times. This clone's antigen is unknown. No per-base quality is available; no much larger clone lies one base away. The sample was also reused in another study, on yellow fever vaccine responses in identical twins. As noted in the second study: The T cell response to vaccination in identical twins was reported by the authors to appear partly convergent and partly personalized. In identical twins, the study followed T cell clones that responded to the vaccine with precision.

The sample taken for sequencing was memory (CD45RO+) T cells sorted from blood. The sample's cell subset or site label, decoded: CD45RO+ enriched T cells. The rearranged chain carries TRBV20-1 and TRBJ2-1, with a tentative D call of TRBD1 or TRBD2, each matching 5 bases. This clonotype was obtained from a woman aged 18-29 years in good health. Read as DNA, the sequence is TGCAGTGGTCTCAAAGGTCCAGGGAGAATCAATGAGCAGTTCTTC. Protein translation: CSGLKGPGRINEQFF.